A single sample is the source of the 8 T cell receptor beta chains below, sequenced in a study of circulating CD8 cells and anti-PD-1 response in melanoma. Live CD3+CD8+TCRalphabeta+ cells were sorted into four subsets by PD-1 and/or TIGIT. TCR libraries were prepared from around 15 ng of total RNA with the QIAseq Immune Repertoire TCR panel. TCRdb re-analysed the reads in MiXCR, keeping a single row per CDR3 protein. Among 600 to 850 distinct CDR3 sequences, approximately 6.7% were seen once, and the ten largest hold less than 30%. The sample was CD8+ T cells from PBMCs, taken at baseline or after one month of anti-PD-1 therapy (not recorded which). The receptor set was obtained from a human donor with melanoma.

By proportion, this clonotype is medium-sized. The gene calls are TRBV5-4 and TRBJ1-5; TRBD1 might be the D (5 bases). Trimming took 0 bases from V and 3 from J, leaving 19 bases between them. The germline gives CDR1 SGHNT, CDR2 YYREEE (reference sequence). The CDR3 sequence is 18 residues long. DNA for the CDR3: TGTGCCAGCAGCTTGGGTGGGGCACCTACATTATTCAATCAGCCCCAGCATTTT. Its protein product is CASSLGGAPTLFNQPQHF.

Judged by abundance, this clonotype is medium-sized. A read error may account for a junction end that differs from germline. V and J are TRBV19 and TRBJ2-7; D call uncertain. From germline, CDR1 is LNHDA and CDR2 SQIVND (reference sequence). The CDR3 spans 14 residues. The DNA of the CDR3 is TGTGCCAGTGGTATCGGTCCCTCCTCGGTCGAGCAGTACTTC. Translated, it gives CASGIGPSSVEQYF.

On this clonotype itself: This may come from a read error, since a much larger clone is one base off. The chain carries TRBV20-1 and TRBJ2-7; D is unclear. The CDR3 has 14 residues. Between the trimmed V and J ends, which lost 2 bases and 2 bases, there was a span of 13 bases. In germline, CDR1 is DFQATT, CDR2 SNEGSKA (reference sequence). CDR3 in amino acids: CSARIETPPYEQYF. The CDR3 region has the DNA TGCAGTGCTAGAATCGAGACACCTCCCTACGAGCAGTACTTC.

By share, this clonotype ranks as medium-sized. The V call is TRBV24-1, the J call TRBJ2-1, with D hard to call. Trimming left V 0 bases short and J 9 bases short, with 14 bases between. Germline CDR1 is KGHDR and CDR2 is SFDVKD. The CDR3 runs to 15 residues. The CDR3 nucleotides are TGTGCCACCAGTGATTTGCGCCAGGTCCCAGGTGAGCAGTTCTTC. This translates into CATSDLRQVPGEQFF.

By sample fraction, this clonotype is medium-sized. V and J are TRBV20-1 and TRBJ1-6, with no clear D. CDR3 length: 15 amino acids. CDR1 is DFQATT, CDR2 SNEGSKA, per germline (reference sequence). V gave up 0 bases and J gave up 9 bases, with 15 bases separating them. The CDR3 DNA reads as TGCAGTGCTAGAGAAGGAAGTGTAGAGAGTTCACCCCTCCACTTT. This gives the protein CSAREGSVESSPLHF.

About this clonotype itself: A much larger clone sits a single nucleotide away, making a read error possible. This chain joins TRBV27 and TRBJ2-1, with D perhaps matching TRBD2 (5 bases). The CDR3 loop spans 13 amino acids. CDR1 is MNHEY, CDR2 SMNVEV, per germline (reference sequence). V was pared by 5 bases and J by 12 bases, with 17 bases between. DNA for the CDR3: TGTGCCAGCAGTCACAGCCTGAGGGCTGGGCAGTTCTTC. Its translation: CASSHSLRAGQFF.

By sample share, this clonotype is medium-sized. The chain links TRBV7-2 to TRBJ1-2, with D tentatively TRBD1 (5 bases). Germline CDR1 and CDR2: SGHTA and FQGNSA. The CDR3 is 14 amino acids. V was cut by 6 bases and J by 4 bases, with 15 bases left in between. CDR3 bases: TGTGCCAGCAGTCCCATGGGTGACAGCTATGGCTACACCTTC. This encodes CASSPMGDSYGYTF.

This clonotype is categorized as medium-sized. The V and J genes are TRBV4-1 and TRBJ2-5; D gene unclear. Germline CDR1 MGHRA, CDR2 YSYEKL. The CDR3 covers 16 residues. Trimming stripped 0 bases from V and 2 bases from J, with 13 bases between. As DNA, the CDR3 is TGCGCCAGCAGCCAAGATATGGGCAGGCTGCAAGAGACCCAGTACTTC. Translation gives CASSQDMGRLQETQYF.